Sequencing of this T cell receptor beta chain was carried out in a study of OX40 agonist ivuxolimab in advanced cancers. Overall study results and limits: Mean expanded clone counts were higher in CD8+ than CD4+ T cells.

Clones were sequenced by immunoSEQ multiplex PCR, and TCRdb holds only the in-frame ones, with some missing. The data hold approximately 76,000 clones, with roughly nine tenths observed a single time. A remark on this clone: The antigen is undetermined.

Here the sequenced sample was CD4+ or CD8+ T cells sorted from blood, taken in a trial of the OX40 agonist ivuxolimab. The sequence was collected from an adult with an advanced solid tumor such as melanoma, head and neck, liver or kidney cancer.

In nucleotides, the CDR3 is TGTGCCAGCAGCCTGGACAGTTACAATGAGCAGTTCTTC. Its translation is CASSLDSYNEQFF. The chain recombines TRBV7-7 with TRBJ2-1; D is perhaps TRBD1 (6 bases). The CDR3 totals 13 residues. V was trimmed by 5 bases and J by 4 bases, leaving 9 bases between them. Looked up from germline, CDR1 is SSHAT and CDR2 is FNYEAQ (reference sequence).